This T cell receptor beta chain was identified in a study of blood T cell repertoires in COVID-19. Whole-study context: T cells, B-cell-depleted T cells, or PBMCs provided the cDNA or gDNA that served as material.

This clone occurred once. The germline gives CDR1 SGHRS, CDR2 YFSETQ. CDR3 size: 16 residues. V lost 0 bases, J lost 1 base, and 10 bases lay in between. The repertoire was sequenced with immunoSEQ multiplex PCR; TCRdb's copy has only in-frame clones and lacks some. The sample includes around 240,000 clones, approximately 90% of them seen just once. The age range of participants was 18 to 89 years, with residence in 20 to 25 US areas. Assignments of participants to cohorts depended upon their own reported clinical history. The J gene is TRBJ2-2, the V gene TRBV5-1, with TRBD2 as a possible D gene (5 bases). The sequence was obtained from a human donor in a cohort exposed to, infected with or recovered from COVID-19 (not recorded which). The donor label of this sample is uncertain. The material sequenced was PBMCs or T cells enriched from blood (not recorded which). CDR3 loop: CASSLEAAKNTGELFF. In nucleotides, the CDR3 is TGCGCCAGCAGCTTGGAAGCGGCTAAGAACACCGGGGAGCTGTTTTTT.